Below, 2 T cell receptor beta chains from the same sample are listed, as sequenced in a study of blood T cell repertoires in COVID-19. TCRdb keeps only in-frame clones here, not all; method: immunoSEQ multiplex PCR. Of fewer than 150,000 clones in the sample, around 80% were seen once. Sequencing was performed on peripheral blood. These receptors originate from a woman aged 80 or older in a cohort sampled during active or convalescent COVID-19.

This clone came up once. The J gene is TRBJ2-1, the V gene TRBV7-2; TRBD1 matches 9 bases. The CDR3 is made up of 15 amino acids. The V and J ends lost 1 base and 10 bases, in that order; junction bases with no gene match: 8. Germline CDR1 SGHTA, CDR2 FQGNSA. CDR3 bases: TGTGCCAGCAGCTTAGTAGGACAGGGGATTGTAGAGCAGTTCTTC. It encodes CASSLVGQGIVEQFF.

This clone was picked up a small number of times. The chain recombines TRBV7-9 with TRBJ1-1; TRBD1 matches 9 bases. Germline CDR1 reads SEHNR; CDR2 reads FQNEAQ (reference sequence). The CDR3 spans 15 residues. V trimming: 5 bases; J trimming: 3 bases; junction bases outside the gene matches: 7. CDR3: CASSSYGTGHTEAFF. The DNA for the CDR3 is TGTGCCAGCAGCAGTTACGGGACAGGGCACACTGAAGCTTTCTTT.